This paragraph covers one T cell receptor (beta chain) sequence. Its cognate antigen has yet to be identified. The record has no base qualities; no much larger clone is one base away. This sample stems from a study of T-cell memory formation after mild COVID-19 (dated by TCRdb to about 2021). A note on the overall study: TCR sequence clusters from the two donors were found to be largely donor specific. T-cell clones expanding and contracting after mild COVID-19 in two donors were tracked by longitudinal TCRalpha and TCRbeta repertoire sequencing. The cohort was made up of two young adult volunteers, one female and one male, who were previously healthy. Overall study outcomes, separate from this receptor: Contracting CD4+ clones were located mainly in the CM and EM memory subsets, whereas CD8+ clones were found to be enriched in EMRA. Only two mild cases were covered by the study, and larger cohorts that include severe cases with pre-infection samples were considered necessary. Some responding clones were found in pre-infection memory, which suggests that pre-existing cross-reactive memory T cells took part in the SARS-CoV-2 response. SARS-CoV-2 specificity of the second-wave clones peaking on day 37 was not confirmed. Clones that contracted from day 15 to 85 showed balanced CD4/CD8 phenotypes, whereas a second wave of clones that expanded from day 15 to 37 leaned towards CD4+.

Ficoll-Paque density gradient centrifugation was used to isolate PBMCs. The sequencing machine was an Illumina NovaSeq 6000. TCRalpha and TCRbeta cDNA libraries were constructed by 5'RACE with constant-segment primers, with sample barcodes and unique molecular identifiers being introduced. Trizol reagent was used to extract RNA from every sample. Library amplification was performed in two PCR steps, and a second sample barcode and Illumina TruSeq adapters were introduced in the second step. The libraries were sequenced on an Illumina NovaSeq using 2 x 150 bp paired-end reads. In the source study's methods: Reads were demultiplexed and collapsed into UMI-guided consensus sequences with migec v1.2.7. Using mixcr v2.1.11, UMI consensuses were aligned to TRA and TRB V and J templates and then assembled into clonotypes. Clonotypes were classified as expanded or contracted when called significant by both edgeR and NoisET, with noise models trained on biological replicates. For edgeR calls, the cutoffs were a false discovery rate-adjusted p below 0.01 and a log2 fold-change threshold of 1. PCA with hierarchical clustering of max-normalized trajectories of the 1000 most abundant clonotypes was used as exploratory dynamics analysis. Separately sequenced CD4+ and CD8+ repertoires were used to assign the CD4 or CD8 phenotype of responding clones. TCRdb applied fastp at Q25 and MiXCR to the public reads, then kept only in-frame beta chains. Identical CDR3 protein sequences are pooled into one entry, listed with their most common genes and DNA. It is TCRdb's table, rather than the study itself, that gives the V and J calls and clone size. The table for this sample lists roughly 70,000 distinct CDR3 sequences; 16% of them were counted only once. 25% to 35% of the sample is taken by the ten largest.

V and J lose 5 bases and 0 bases, and a span of 9 bases separates them. There are 14 amino acids in the CDR3, from cysteine to phenylalanine inclusive. The sequence is cut down to CDR3 DNA, 42 bases in frame from base 1. Sequences SGHAT (CDR1) and FQDESV (CDR2) are obtained from the germline V gene (reference sequence). The V and J genes are TRBV11-1 and TRBJ2-3; the D gene is unclear. This clonotype was obtained from an adult woman who had mild COVID-19 (a few samples of this study predate the infection). The sample titles of this study are shuffled in the database, so cell type and time point are left out; the donor was told from shared clones. Sequencing was performed on PBMCs or a T cell subset sorted from them (not recorded which). Read as DNA, the sequence is TGTGCCAGCAGCCCCTTCTACAGCACAGATACGCAGTATTTT. Translated, this is CASSPFYSTDTQYF.